The 27 T cell receptor beta chains presented below share a single source sample, sequenced in a study of resident and recirculating memory T cells in vitiligo. Clones were read by immunoSEQ multiplex PCR, and TCRdb kept only the in-frame ones, dropping some. The sample includes around 78,000 clones, 92% of them seen just once. The sample comprised blood. The source is a male donor with vitiligo.

In this sample, this clone turned up a few times. The J gene is TRBJ2-7, the V gene TRBV5-1; 11 nucleotides align to TRBD2. CDR1 is SGHRS, CDR2 YFSETQ, per germline. The CDR3 totals 17 residues. With 2 bases clipped from V and 1 base from J, the junction kept 8 bases outside the gene matches. Written as DNA, the CDR3 is TGCGCCAGCAGCTTCTTACTAGCGGGAGTTGTTTCCTACGAGCAGTACTTC. This codes for CASSFLLAGVVSYEQYF.

This clone was seen just once. The CDR3 protein is CASSWTGGRTEAFF. CDR3 in DNA: TGTGCCAGCAGCTGGACAGGGGGCCGGACTGAAGCTTTCTTT. The J gene is TRBJ1-1, the V gene TRBV11-3, with 11 bases matching TRBD1. The CDR3 is made up of 14 amino acids. Losses at the gene ends were 4 bases for V and 5 bases for J; bases not matched to a gene: 3. CDR1 and CDR2 from the germline V gene are SGHNT and YENEEA.

V usage is TRBV2 and J usage is TRBJ2-1; 7 bases are shared with TRBD2. Germline V CDR1 and CDR2: SNHLY, FYNNEI. V lost 4 bases and J lost 7; bases outside the gene matches: 1. The CDR3 loop spans 12 amino acids. The CDR3 nucleotides read TGTGCCAGCAGTGGGGGAGGGAATGAGCAGTTCTTC. Translation gives CASSGGGNEQFF.

V and J are TRBV7-9 and TRBJ1-1; no definite D call. The CDR3 length is 13 residues. The germline V and J ends were trimmed by 4 bases and 0 bases, with 6 bases remaining between them. Germline CDR1 reads SEHNR; CDR2 reads FQNEAQ (reference sequence). The CDR3 reads CASSSQVNTEAFF. The CDR3 DNA reads as TGTGCCAGCAGCTCGCAGGTGAACACTGAAGCTTTCTTT.

J is TRBJ1-5 and V is TRBV7-9; D is undetermined. The CDR3 length is 15 residues. Germline CDR1 is SEHNR and CDR2 is FQNEAQ (reference sequence). V lost 3 bases, J lost 0 bases, and 9 bases lay in between. The CDR3 loop reads CASSLLGNSNQPQHF. In DNA, the CDR3 is TGTGCCAGCAGCTTGTTGGGCAATAGCAATCAGCCCCAGCATTTT.

This chain links TRBV5-1 with TRBJ1-1; D not resolved. The CDR3 length is 14 residues. V was clipped by 0 bases and J by 0 bases, with 6 bases between them. Looked up from germline, CDR1 is SGHRS and CDR2 is YFSETQ. The CDR3 spells CASSLVTLNTEAFF. CDR3 nucleotides: TGCGCCAGCAGCTTGGTAACACTGAACACTGAAGCTTTCTTT. The full variable domain, its missing parts supplied by reference TRBV5-1 and TRBJ1-1, is KAGVTQTPRYLIKTRGQQVTLSCSPISGHRSVSWYQQTPGQGLQFLFEYFSETQRNKGNFPGRFSGRQFSNSRSEMNVSTLELGDSALYLCASSLVTLNTEAFFGQGTRLTVV.

This chain links TRBV6-4 with TRBJ2-7; 10 bases are shared with TRBD2. CDR1 MRHNA and CDR2 SNTAGT come from the germline V gene. Germline trimming cut 4 bases from V and 4 bases from J; bases unmatched to any gene: 7. The CDR3 runs 15 residues. CDR3 in DNA: TGTGCCAGCAGTGTGGGGCTAGCGGGAGTATACGAGCAGTACTTC. This codes for CASSVGLAGVYEQYF.

The gene calls are TRBV28 and TRBJ2-3, with TRBD2 matching over 10 bases. Germline assignment: CDR1 MDHEN and CDR2 SYDVKM. The CDR3 runs 14 residues. Trimming took 8 bases from V and 6 from J; bases not matched to a gene: 8. The CDR3 here is CASGSGRAGDTQYF. In DNA, the CDR3 is TGTGCCAGCGGGAGCGGGAGGGCCGGGGATACGCAGTATTTT.

The CDR3 reads CASTKGARLYNEQFF. CDR3 in DNA: TGTGCCAGCACCAAGGGGGCTAGACTCTACAATGAGCAGTTCTTC. The chain uses TRBV6-6 and TRBJ2-1; 7 bases agree with TRBD1. CDR3 length: 15 amino acids. The V and J ends lost 7 bases and 3 bases, in that order; junction bases with no gene match: 9. Germline CDR1 reads MNHNY; CDR2 reads SVGAGI (reference sequence).

The chain joins TRBV7-2 to TRBJ2-5; 9 positions match TRBD2. The CDR3 is made up of 19 amino acids. Trimming removed 4 bases from V and 2 bases from J; junction bases left unmatched: 17. The germline gives CDR1 SGHTA, CDR2 FQGNSA. The CDR3 region is CASSSPGVAGEGTQETQYF. The CDR3 DNA is TGTGCCAGCAGCTCCCCGGGGGTAGCGGGAGAGGGGACTCAAGAGACCCAGTACTTC.

This clone came up once. Here the CDR3 reads CAWSVNRNSPLHF. In DNA, the CDR3 is TGTGCCTGGAGTGTAAACCGGAATTCACCCCTCCACTTT. The V gene is TRBV30, the J gene TRBJ1-6, with D uncertain. Looked up from germline, CDR1 is GTSNPN and CDR2 is SVGIG (reference sequence). The CDR3 totals 13 residues. V lost 0 bases, J lost 7 bases, and 7 bases lay in between.

The V gene is TRBV4-2, the J gene TRBJ2-7; the D gene is possibly TRBD1 (5 bases). Trimming shortened V by 4 bases and J by 3 bases, and 7 bases separated the two germline ends. CDR3 length: 12 residues. Germline V gene lookup returns CDR1 LGHNA and CDR2 YNFKEQ. The CDR3 loop is CASSPDSYEQYF. The DNA of the CDR3 is TGTGCCAGCAGCCCCGACAGCTACGAGCAGTACTTC.

This chain joins TRBV7-3 and TRBJ2-3, with 9 bases that match TRBD2. The trim removed 8 bases at V and 2 bases at J, leaving 5 bases unmatched. The germline V gene has CDR1 SGHTA and CDR2 FQGTGA. The CDR3 loop spans 14 amino acids. CDR3 DNA sequence: TGTGCCAGCGGGGCTAGCGGGATCACAGATACGCAGTATTTT. Its translation: CASGASGITDTQYF.

The chain recombines TRBV9 with TRBJ1-1; D might be TRBD1 (5 bases). This CDR3 comprises 16 residues. Germline V lookup: CDR1 SGDLS, CDR2 YYNGEE. V lost 4 bases, J lost 4 bases, and 20 bases lay in between. CDR3 in DNA: TGTGCCAGCAGCCCCGGGGGGATAGGGGAGGGCACTGAAGCTTTCTTT. Protein sequence: CASSPGGIGEGTEAFF.

The V call is TRBV11-2, the J call TRBJ1-2; TRBD1 is a possible D gene (6 bases). Trimming removed 2 bases from V and 0 bases from J, with 16 bases in between. This CDR3 contains 17 residues. Germline-derived CDR1 and CDR2 are SGHAT and FQNNGV. The CDR3 DNA reads TGTGCCAGCAGCTTATGGCTCCTAGGGGGGGCTAACTATGGCTACACCTTC. It yields the protein CASSLWLLGGANYGYTF.

V and J are TRBV28 and TRBJ1-3; 7 nucleotides agree with TRBD1. Germline V gene lookup returns CDR1 MDHEN and CDR2 SYDVKM. The CDR3 extends over 21 amino acids. V trimming: 2 bases; J trimming: 2 bases; junction bases outside the gene matches: 21. Written as DNA, the CDR3 is TGTGCCAGCAGTTTAGCCCTCAGACGGCCCCTGACAGGGAGAGCTGGAAACACCATATATTTT. Amino acids: CASSLALRRPLTGRAGNTIYF.

The gene calls are TRBV12-5 and TRBJ2-5; TRBD2 matches at 9 bases. The CDR3 length is 14 residues. Germline-derived CDR1 and CDR2 are LGHNT and FRNRAP. V lost 3 bases, J lost 5 bases, and 4 bases stayed unmatched. CDR3 coding DNA: TGTGCTAGTGGTTTTAGCGGGAGTGTCGAGACCCAGTACTTC. Its protein product is CASGFSGSVETQYF.

This chain links TRBV11-3 with TRBJ1-2; the D gene is possibly TRBD1 (6 bases). The germline gives CDR1 SGHNT, CDR2 YENEEA. The V end was cut by 3 bases, the J end by 3 bases, with 11 bases between. The CDR3 has 14 residues. The CDR3 loop is CASSFGGRDYGYTF. The CDR3 coding sequence is TGTGCCAGCAGCTTCGGGGGGCGCGACTATGGCTACACCTTC.

The chain couples TRBV7-2 to TRBJ1-2, with D possibly matching TRBD1 (6 bases). The V gene lost 1 base and the J gene lost 4 bases, with 13 bases spanning the gap. Germline loops: CDR1 SGHTA, CDR2 FQGNSA. This CDR3 contains 15 residues. The CDR3 bases are TGTGCCAGCAGCTTAGACGGCAGGGGAAGCTATGGCTACACCTTC. Amino acids: CASSLDGRGSYGYTF.

V gene TRBV10-3 combines with J gene TRBJ2-5; 7 nucleotides align to TRBD2. This CDR3 comprises 15 residues. J was trimmed by 5 bases and V by 3 bases; bases with no gene match: 9. Germline V gene sequence: CDR1 ENHRY, CDR2 SYGVKD. The DNA of the CDR3 is TGTGCCATCAGTGATCGGGGCGGGAGACGGGAGACCCAGTACTTC. It encodes CAISDRGGRRETQYF.

The gene calls are TRBV30 and TRBJ2-7; the match to TRBD1 covers 8 bases. J lost 6 bases, V lost 3 bases, and 10 bases had no gene match. This CDR3 is 14 amino acids long. Per germline, CDR1 GTSNPN and CDR2 SVGIG (reference sequence). The DNA for the CDR3 is TGTGCCTGGAGCCCCCCGGGACAGGCGTCCGAGCAGTACTTC. This sequence encodes CAWSPPGQASEQYF.

This chain uses TRBV6-6 with TRBJ1-5; TRBD1 might be the D (6 bases). V was trimmed by 5 bases and J by 6 bases, leaving 20 bases between them. The CDR3 consists of 16 residues. CDR1 is MNHNY, CDR2 SVGAGI, per germline (reference sequence). Here the CDR3 DNA reads TGTGCCAGCAGTATAGACGACGGGGGGGCGTCTCAGCCCCAGCATTTT. Its translation: CASSIDDGGASQPQHF.

The chain recombines TRBV5-4 with TRBJ2-1; the match to TRBD1 covers 10 bases. The CDR3 is 14 amino acids. V lost 2 bases, J lost 8 bases, and 4 bases stayed unmatched. Germline CDR1 SGHNT, CDR2 YYREEE (reference sequence). The CDR3 reads CASSLRQGAYEQFF. CDR3 sequence (DNA): TGTGCCAGCAGCTTACGACAGGGGGCCTATGAGCAGTTCTTC.

CDR3 coding DNA: TGCGCCAGCAGCCAGGGGACTCTCGGGATTAGGGGAGATACGCAGTATTTT. Translated: CASSQGTLGIRGDTQYF. This chain links TRBV4-1 with TRBJ2-3; possibly TRBD2 for D (6 bases). Germline CDR1 is MGHRA and CDR2 is YSYEKL. V lost 3 bases and J lost 5, with 21 bases in between. This CDR3 region has 17 residues.

The chain joins TRBV18 to TRBJ1-5; possible D gene TRBD1, 5 bases. There are 15 residues in the CDR3. Germline assignment: CDR1 KGHSH and CDR2 LQKENI. The germline V and J ends were trimmed by 2 bases and 7 bases, with 15 bases remaining between them. CDR3 sequence reads: CASSPSTGARQPQHF. The CDR3 DNA follows: TGTGCCAGCTCACCATCTACAGGAGCTCGCCAGCCCCAGCATTTT.

The chain recombines TRBV5-1 with TRBJ2-7; 9 bases are a match to TRBD2. This CDR3 has 15 residues. Germline CDR1 SGHRS, CDR2 YFSETQ. The V and J ends lost 0 bases and 5 bases, in that order; junction bases with no gene match: 6. The CDR3 DNA follows: TGCGCCAGCAGCTTGGATAGCGGGAGCATTGACGAGCAGTACTTC. This codes for CASSLDSGSIDEQYF.

The V call is TRBV7-2, the J call TRBJ2-7, with D hard to call. CDR1 SGHTA and CDR2 FQGNSA come from the germline V gene. Trimming left V 0 bases short and J 0 bases short, with 6 bases between. There are 14 residues in the CDR3. The CDR3: CASSLAPSSYEQYF. CDR3 bases: TGTGCCAGCAGCTTAGCACCTAGCTCCTACGAGCAGTACTTC.